This T cell receptor (beta chain) originates from a study of T-cell reconstitution after alpha-beta-depleted transplantation in children. Using unique molecular identifiers, the investigators prepared the TCRbeta library. TCRdb used MiXCR to reprocess the PCR reads, holding one entry per CDR3 protein. The data hold some 220,000 distinct CDR3 sequences, with around 9.5% observed a single time. This clonotype has only a few counts. Trimming removed 2 bases from V and 2 bases from J; junction bases left unmatched: 3. Germline assignment: CDR1 MGHRA and CDR2 YSYEKL. The CDR3 runs 15 residues. V is TRBV4-1 and J is TRBJ1-2; 9 bases align to TRBD1. The origin of this receptor is a human donor who donated a stem cell graft to a child with acute lymphoblastic leukemia. Sequencing was performed on PBMCs from the stem cell graft donor, taken from the stem cell graft. CDR3 coding DNA: TGCGCCAGCAGCCAACCGACAGGGGGGAACTATGGCTACACCTTC. Encoded protein: CASSQPTGGNYGYTF.